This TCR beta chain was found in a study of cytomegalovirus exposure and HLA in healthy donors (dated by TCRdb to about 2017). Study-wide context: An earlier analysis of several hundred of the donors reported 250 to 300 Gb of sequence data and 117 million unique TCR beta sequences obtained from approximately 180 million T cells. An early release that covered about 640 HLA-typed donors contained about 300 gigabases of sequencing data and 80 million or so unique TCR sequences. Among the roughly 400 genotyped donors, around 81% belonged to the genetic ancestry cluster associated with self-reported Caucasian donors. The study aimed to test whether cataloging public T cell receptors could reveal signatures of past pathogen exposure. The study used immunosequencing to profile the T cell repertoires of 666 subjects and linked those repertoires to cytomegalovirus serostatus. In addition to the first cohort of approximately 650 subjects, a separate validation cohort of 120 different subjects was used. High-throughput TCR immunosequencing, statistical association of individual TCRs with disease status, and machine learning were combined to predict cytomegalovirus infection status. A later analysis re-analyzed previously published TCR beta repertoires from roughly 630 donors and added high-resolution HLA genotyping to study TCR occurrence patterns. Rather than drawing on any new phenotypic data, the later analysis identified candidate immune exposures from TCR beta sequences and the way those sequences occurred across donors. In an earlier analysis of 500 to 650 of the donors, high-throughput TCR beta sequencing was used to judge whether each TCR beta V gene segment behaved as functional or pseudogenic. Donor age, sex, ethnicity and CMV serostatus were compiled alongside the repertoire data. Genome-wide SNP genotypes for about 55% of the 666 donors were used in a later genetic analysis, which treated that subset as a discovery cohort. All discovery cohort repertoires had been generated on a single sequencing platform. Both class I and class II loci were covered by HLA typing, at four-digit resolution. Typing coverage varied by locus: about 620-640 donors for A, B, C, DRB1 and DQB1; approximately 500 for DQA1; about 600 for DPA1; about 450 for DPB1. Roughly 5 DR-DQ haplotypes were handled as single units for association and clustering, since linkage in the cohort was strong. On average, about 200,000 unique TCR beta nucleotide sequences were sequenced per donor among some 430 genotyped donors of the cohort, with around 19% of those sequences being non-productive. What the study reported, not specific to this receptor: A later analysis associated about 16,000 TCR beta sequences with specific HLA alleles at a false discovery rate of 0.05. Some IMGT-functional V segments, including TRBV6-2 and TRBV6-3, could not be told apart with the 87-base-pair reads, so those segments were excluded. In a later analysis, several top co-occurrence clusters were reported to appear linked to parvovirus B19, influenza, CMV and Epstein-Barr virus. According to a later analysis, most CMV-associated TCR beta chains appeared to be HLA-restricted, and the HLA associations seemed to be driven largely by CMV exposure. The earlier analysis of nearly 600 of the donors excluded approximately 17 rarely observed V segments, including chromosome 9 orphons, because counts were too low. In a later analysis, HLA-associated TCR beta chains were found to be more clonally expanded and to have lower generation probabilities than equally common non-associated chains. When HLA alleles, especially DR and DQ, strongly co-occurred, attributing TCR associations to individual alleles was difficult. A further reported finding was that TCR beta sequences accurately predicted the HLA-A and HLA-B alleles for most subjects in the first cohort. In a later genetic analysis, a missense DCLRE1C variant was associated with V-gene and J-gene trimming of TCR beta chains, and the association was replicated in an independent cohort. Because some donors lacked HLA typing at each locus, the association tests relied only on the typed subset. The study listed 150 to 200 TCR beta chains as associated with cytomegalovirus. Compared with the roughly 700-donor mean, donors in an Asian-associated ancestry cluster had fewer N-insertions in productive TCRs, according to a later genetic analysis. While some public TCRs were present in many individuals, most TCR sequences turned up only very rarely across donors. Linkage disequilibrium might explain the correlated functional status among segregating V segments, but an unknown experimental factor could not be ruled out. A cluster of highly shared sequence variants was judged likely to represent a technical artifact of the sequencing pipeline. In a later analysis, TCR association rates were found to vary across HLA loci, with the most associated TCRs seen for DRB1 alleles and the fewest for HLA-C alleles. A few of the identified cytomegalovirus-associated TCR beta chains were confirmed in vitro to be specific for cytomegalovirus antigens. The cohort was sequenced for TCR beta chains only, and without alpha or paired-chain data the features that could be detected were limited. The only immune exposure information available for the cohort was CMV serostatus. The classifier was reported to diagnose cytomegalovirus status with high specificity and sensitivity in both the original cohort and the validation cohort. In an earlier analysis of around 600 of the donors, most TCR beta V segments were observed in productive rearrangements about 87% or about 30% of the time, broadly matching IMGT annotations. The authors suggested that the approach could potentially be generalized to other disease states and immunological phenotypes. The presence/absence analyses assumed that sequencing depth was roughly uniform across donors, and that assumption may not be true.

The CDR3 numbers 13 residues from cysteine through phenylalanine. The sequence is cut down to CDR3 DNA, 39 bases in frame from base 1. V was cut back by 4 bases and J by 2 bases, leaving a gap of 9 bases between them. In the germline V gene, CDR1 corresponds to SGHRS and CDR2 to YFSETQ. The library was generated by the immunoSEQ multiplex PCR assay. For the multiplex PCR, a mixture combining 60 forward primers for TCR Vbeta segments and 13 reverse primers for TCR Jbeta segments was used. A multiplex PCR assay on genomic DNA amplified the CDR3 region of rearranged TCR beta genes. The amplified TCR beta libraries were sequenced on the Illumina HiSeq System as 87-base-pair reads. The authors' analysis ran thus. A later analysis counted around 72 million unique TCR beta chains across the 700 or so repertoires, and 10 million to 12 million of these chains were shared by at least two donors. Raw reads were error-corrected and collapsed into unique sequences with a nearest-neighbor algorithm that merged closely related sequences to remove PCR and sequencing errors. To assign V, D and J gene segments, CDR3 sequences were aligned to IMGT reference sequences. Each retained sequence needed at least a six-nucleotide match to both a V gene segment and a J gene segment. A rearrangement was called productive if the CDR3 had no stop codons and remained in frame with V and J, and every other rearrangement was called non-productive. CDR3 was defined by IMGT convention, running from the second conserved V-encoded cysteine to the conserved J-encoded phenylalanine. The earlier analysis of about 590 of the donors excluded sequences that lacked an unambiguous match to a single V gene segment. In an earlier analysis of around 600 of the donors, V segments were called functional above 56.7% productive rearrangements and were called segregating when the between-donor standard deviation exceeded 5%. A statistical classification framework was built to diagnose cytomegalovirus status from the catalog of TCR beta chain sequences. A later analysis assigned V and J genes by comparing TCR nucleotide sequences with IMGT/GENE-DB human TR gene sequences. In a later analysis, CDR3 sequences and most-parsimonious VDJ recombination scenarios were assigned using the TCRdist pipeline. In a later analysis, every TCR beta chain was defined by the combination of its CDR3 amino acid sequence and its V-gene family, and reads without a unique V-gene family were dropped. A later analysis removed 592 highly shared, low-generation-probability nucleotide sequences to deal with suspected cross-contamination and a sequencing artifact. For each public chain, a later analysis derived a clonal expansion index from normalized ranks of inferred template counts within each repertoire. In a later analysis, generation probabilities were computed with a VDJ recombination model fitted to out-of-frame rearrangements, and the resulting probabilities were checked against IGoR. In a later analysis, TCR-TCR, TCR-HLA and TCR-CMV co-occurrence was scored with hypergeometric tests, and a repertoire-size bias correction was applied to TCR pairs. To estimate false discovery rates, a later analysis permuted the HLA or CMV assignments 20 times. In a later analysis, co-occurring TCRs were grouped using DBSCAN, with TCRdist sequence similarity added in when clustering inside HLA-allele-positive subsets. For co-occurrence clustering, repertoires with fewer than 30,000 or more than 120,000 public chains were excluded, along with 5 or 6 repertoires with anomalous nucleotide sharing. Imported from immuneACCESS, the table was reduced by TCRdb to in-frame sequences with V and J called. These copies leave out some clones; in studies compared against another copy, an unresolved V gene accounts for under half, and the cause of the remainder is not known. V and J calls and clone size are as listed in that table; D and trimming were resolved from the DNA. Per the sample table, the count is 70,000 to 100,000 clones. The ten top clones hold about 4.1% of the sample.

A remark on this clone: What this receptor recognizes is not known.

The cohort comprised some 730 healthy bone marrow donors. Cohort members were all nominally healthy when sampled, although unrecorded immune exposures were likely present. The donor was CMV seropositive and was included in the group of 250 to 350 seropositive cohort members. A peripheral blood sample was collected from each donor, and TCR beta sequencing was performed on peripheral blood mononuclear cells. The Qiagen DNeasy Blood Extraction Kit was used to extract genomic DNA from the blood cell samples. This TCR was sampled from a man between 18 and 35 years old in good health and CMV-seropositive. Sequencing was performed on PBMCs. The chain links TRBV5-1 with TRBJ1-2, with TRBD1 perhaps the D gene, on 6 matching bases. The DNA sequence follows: TGCGCCAGCAGCCAACAGGGAAACTATGGCTACACCTTC. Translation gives CASSQQGNYGYTF.